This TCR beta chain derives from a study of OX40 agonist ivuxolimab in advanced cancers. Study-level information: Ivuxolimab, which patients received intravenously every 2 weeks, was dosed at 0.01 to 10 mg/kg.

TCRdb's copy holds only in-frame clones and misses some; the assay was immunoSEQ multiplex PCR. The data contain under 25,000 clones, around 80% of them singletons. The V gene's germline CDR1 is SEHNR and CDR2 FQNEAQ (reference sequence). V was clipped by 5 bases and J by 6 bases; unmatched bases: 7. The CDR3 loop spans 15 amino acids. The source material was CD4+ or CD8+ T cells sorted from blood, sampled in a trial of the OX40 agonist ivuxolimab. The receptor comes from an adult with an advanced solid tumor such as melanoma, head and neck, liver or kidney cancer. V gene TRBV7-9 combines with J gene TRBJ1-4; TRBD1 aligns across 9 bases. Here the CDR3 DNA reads TGTGCCAGCAGCGATTTCCGGGACAGGGATGAAAAACTGTTTTTT. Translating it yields CASSDFRDRDEKLFF.